This T cell receptor (beta chain) was recorded in a study of T cells in Graves' hyperthyroidism and ophthalmopathy. General study findings and limits: Most clonotypes that expanded in the thyroid above 0.001 also showed up in blood.

This CDR3 spans 13 amino acids. The V gene lost 2 bases and the J gene lost 2 bases, with 10 bases spanning the gap. Per the germline V gene, CDR1 is DFQATT and CDR2 is SNEGSKA (reference sequence). Amplified regions were TCR beta CDR3 sequences from RNA transcripts. Carried out on the TCR CDR3, a first-round RT-PCR used the HTBI primer set. TCRdb recomputed calls from the multiplex PCR reads with MiXCR, one row per CDR3 protein. Of 300,000 to 400,000 distinct CDR3 sequences listed, roughly 18% are singletons. This clonotype was observed many times. Its antigen is unidentified. The specimen was blood. The gene calls are TRBV20-1 and TRBJ2-7, with a possible D match to TRBD2 (5 bases). The receptor was isolated from a woman in her forties or fifties with Graves' hyperthyroidism. The CDR3 loop reads CSARRGLTYEQYF. CDR3 DNA sequence: TGCAGTGCTAGACGGGGTCTAACCTACGAGCAGTACTTC.